This TCR beta chain appears in the sequencing data of a study of blood T cell repertoires in COVID-19. Study at large: Italy, Spain and the United States were the sources of the convalescent and acute COVID-19 samples. T cells, B-cell-depleted T cells, or PBMCs supplied cDNA or gDNA.

V lost 4 bases, J lost 3 bases, and 8 bases stayed unmatched. This CDR3 is 19 amino acids long. CDR1 and CDR2 (germline): MDHEN, SYDVKM. Original analysis: Researchers report that nucleated cell counts were estimated from reference gene primer amplification. Sequencing used immunoSEQ multiplex PCR; TCRdb keeps in-frame clones, though not all of them. V, J and clone size derive from that table, while D and trimming were established from the DNA sequence. Of 250,000 to 400,000 clones in the sample, 88% were seen once. Patients in Seattle were enrolled during active infection, then followed longitudinally.

The TCR was taken from a woman aged 30 to 39 with COVID-19, enrolled during active disease. The specimen was peripheral blood. V usage is TRBV28 and J usage is TRBJ2-2, with 16 bases identical to TRBD2. The CDR3 DNA reads TGTGCCAGCAGTTCACCGGGACTAGCGGGGGGGTTTGACACCGGGGAGCTGTTTTTT. Amino acids: CASSSPGLAGGFDTGELFF.